The present T cell receptor (beta chain) was sequenced within a study of blood T cell repertoires in COVID-19. The overall study: Acute and convalescent COVID-19 samples came from the United States, Italy and Spain. Nucleic acid was either cDNA or gDNA, and it came from T cells, B-cell-depleted T cells, or PBMCs.

CDR3 length: 14 amino acids. Germline V lookup: CDR1 SGHVS, CDR2 FQNEAQ. V dropped 1 base and J dropped 3; count of bases not matched to a gene: 2. Under the authors' procedure: The assay estimated nucleated cells by amplifying reference gene primers. Using immunoSEQ multiplex PCR, the repertoire was profiled, and TCRdb retains in-frame clones only, with some absent. V, J and clone size are those of that table, while D and trimming were read from the DNA. The sample shows about 210,000 clones, approximately 83% of them seen only once. The sequence was collected from a woman in her forties with active or convalescent COVID-19. Sequencing used peripheral blood. The chain is built from TRBV7-8 and TRBJ1-1; 7 bases match TRBD1. In DNA form, the CDR3 reads TGTGCCAGCAGCTTAGTAGGGACAGACACTGAAGCTTTCTTT. It is translated as CASSLVGTDTEAFF.